This TCR beta chain was recovered during a study of shared clonotypes between healthy human individuals. Study-wide results and limits: Relative to memory subsets, naive subsets generally showed larger estimated richness. Sharing across four donors was highest in naive CD4 (roughly 5%) and lowest in memory CD8 (0.4%).

Points on this clone: What it binds is not known.

A split of CD4+ cells into CD45RA+ naive and CD45RA-negative memory subsets was performed. Every immunoSEQ plate was one replicate of a subset's evenly spread DNA. TCRdb's copy holds only in-frame clones and misses some; the assay was immunoSEQ multiplex PCR. Of approximately 1.1 million clones listed, approximately 78% were seen once; the top ten hold 0.5% to 0.6%. The length of the CDR3 is 11 residues. Germline values: CDR1 MNHEY, CDR2 SVGAGI. Trimming removed 4 bases at V and 8 bases at J, with 8 bases between. The sequenced material came from memory CD4+ T cells from PBMCs. Subset here: CD45RA-negative fraction. The clonotype was recovered from a man aged 18 to 29 in good health. Some clones in this sample may be carry-over from other donors' samples. The chain joins TRBV6-5 to TRBJ1-2; the D gene is possibly TRBD1 (5 bases). CDR3: CASSWGGGYTF. The CDR3, as DNA: TGTGCCAGCAGTTGGGGGGGAGGCTACACCTTC.